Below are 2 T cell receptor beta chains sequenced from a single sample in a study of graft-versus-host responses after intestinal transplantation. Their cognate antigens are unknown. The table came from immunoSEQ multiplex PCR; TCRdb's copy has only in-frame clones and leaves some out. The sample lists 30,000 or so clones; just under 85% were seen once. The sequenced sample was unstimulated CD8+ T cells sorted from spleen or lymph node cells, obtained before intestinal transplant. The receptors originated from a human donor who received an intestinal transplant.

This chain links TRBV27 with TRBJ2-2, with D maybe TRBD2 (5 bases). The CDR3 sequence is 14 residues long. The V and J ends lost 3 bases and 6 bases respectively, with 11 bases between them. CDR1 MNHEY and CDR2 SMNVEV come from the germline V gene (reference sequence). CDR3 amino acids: CASSLEALPGELFF. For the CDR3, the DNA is TGTGCCAGCAGTTTGGAGGCGCTCCCCGGGGAGCTGTTTTTT.

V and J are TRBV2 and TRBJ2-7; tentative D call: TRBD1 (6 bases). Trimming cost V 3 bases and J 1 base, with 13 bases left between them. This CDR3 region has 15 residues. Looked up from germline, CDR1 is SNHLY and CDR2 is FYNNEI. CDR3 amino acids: CASSEFRGSSYEQYF. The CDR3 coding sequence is TGTGCCAGCAGTGAGTTCAGGGGTTCTTCCTACGAGCAGTACTTC.